This TCR beta chain was observed in a study of human T cells and chemical hapten exposure. The sample's time point: pre-sensitization, week 0. Regarding treatment: therapeutic diphenylcyclopropenone sensitization with weekly scalp DPC. The CDR3 spans 14 residues. Unmatched junction bases numbered 7, after V lost 4 bases and J lost 3 bases. Germline lookup yields CDR1 SQVTM and CDR2 ANQGSEA. This clonotype appeared many times. TCRdb redid the calling of the RACE reads with MiXCR, one entry per CDR3 protein. Of 65,000 to 90,000 distinct CDR3 sequences in the sample, 14% were seen once. The material sequenced was whole blood, taken in connection with sensitization to the hapten diphenylcyclopropenone (DPC). This sequence joins TRBV29-1 and TRBJ2-7, with TRBD1 matching over 9 bases. The source of this sequence is a woman aged 50 to 60 with alopecia areata. Some clones in this sample may be carry-over from other donors' samples. Here the CDR3 reads CSVVPGTGIYEQYF. CDR3 DNA sequence: TGCAGCGTTGTTCCGGGGACAGGGATCTACGAGCAGTACTTC.